The clone carrying this TCR beta chain was seen repeatedly, ten times or more. Antigen specificity is unknown. In the study's own analysis: Differences in CDR3 between clinicopathological groups were drawn on to build a classifier intended to discriminate distant-metastatic papillary thyroid cancer patients. TCRdb reprocessed the PCR reads via MiXCR. V and J calls and clone size were set by TCRdb, not the authors. This sample has about 82,000 clones, with around 13% found just once. This CDR3 spans 14 amino acids. V was clipped by 5 bases and J by 4 bases, with 15 bases between them. CDR1 is MDHEN, CDR2 SYDVKM, per germline. The data are from a study of metastatic and nonmetastatic thyroid tumors. For the study at large: Where malignant and benign thyroid patients were concerned, repertoires were compared across blood and tumor or nodule tissue.

The study, taken as a whole, reports: In blood and tumor, TCR beta diversity was reportedly significantly higher in malignant thyroid tumors than in benign nodules.

Treatment of any kind had been given to no patient before thyroid surgery. The receptor comes from a female donor with papillary thyroid cancer or a benign thyroid nodule (not recorded which). Some clones in this sample may be carry-over from other donors' samples. V is TRBV28 and J is TRBJ2-7; D not resolved. Sequencing was carried out using tumor tissue. CDR3: CASSRSPFSYEQYF. In DNA form, the CDR3 reads TGTGCCAGCAGTCGATCCCCTTTCTCTTACGAGCAGTACTTC.